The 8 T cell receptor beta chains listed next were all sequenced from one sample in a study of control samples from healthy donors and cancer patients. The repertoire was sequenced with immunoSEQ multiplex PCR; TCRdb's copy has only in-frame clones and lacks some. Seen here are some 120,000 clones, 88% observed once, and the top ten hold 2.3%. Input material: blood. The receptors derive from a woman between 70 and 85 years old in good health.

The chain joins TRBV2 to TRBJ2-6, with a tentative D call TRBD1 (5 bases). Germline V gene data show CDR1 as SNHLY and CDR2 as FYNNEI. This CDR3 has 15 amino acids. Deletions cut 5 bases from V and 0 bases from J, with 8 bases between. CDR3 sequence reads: CASSQDSSGANVLTF. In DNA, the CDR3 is TGTGCCAGCAGTCAAGACAGCTCTGGGGCCAACGTCCTGACTTTC.

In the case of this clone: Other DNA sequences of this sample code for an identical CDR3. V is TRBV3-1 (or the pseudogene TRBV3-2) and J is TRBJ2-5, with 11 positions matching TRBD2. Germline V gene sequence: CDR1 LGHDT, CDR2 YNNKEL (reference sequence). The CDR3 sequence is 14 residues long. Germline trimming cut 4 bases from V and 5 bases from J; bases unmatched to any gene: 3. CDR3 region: CASSLAGGGETQYF. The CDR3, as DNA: TGTGCCAGCAGCCTAGCGGGGGGGGGTGAGACCCAGTACTTC.

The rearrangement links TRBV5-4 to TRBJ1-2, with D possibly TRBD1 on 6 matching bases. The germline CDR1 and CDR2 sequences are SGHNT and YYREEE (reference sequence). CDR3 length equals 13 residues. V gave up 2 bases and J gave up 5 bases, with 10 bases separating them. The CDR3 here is CASSFEGGYGYTF. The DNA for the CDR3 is TGTGCCAGCAGCTTCGAGGGGGGGTATGGCTACACCTTC.

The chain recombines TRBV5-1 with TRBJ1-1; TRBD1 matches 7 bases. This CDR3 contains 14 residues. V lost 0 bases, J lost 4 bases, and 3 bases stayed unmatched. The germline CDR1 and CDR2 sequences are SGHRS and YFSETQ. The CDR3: CASSLGQGFTEAFF. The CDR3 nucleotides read TGCGCCAGCAGCTTGGGACAGGGATTCACTGAAGCTTTCTTT.

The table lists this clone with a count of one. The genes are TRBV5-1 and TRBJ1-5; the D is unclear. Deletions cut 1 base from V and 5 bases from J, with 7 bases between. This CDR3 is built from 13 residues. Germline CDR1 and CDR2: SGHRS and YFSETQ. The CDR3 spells CASSLTGDQPQHF. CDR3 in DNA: TGCGCCAGCAGCTTGACCGGAGATCAGCCCCAGCATTTT.

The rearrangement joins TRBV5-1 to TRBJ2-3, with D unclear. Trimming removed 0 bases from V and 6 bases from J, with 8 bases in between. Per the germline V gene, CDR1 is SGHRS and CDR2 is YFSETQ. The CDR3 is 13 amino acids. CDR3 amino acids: CASSLDLLDTQYF. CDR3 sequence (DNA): TGCGCCAGCAGCTTGGACCTTTTGGATACGCAGTATTTT.

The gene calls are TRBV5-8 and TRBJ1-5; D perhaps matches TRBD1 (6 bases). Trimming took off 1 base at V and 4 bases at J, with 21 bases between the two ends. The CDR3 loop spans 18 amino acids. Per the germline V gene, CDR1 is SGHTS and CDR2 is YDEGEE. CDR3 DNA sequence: TGTGCCAGCAGCTTGTGGGGCAGGGGAGGGGAAGGGAATCAGCCCCAGCATTTT. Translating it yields CASSLWGRGGEGNQPQHF.

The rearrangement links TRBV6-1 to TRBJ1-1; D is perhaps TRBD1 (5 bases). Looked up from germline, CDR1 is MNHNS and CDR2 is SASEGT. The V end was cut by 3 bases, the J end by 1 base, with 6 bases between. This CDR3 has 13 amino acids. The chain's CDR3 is CASSDQGNTEAFF. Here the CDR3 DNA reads TGTGCCAGCAGTGATCAGGGGAACACTGAAGCTTTCTTT.